The rows below give T cell receptor beta chains drawn from one sample of a study of cytomegalovirus exposure and HLA in healthy donors. Sequencing used immunoSEQ multiplex PCR; TCRdb keeps in-frame clones, though not all of them. This table holds about 150,000 clones, 65% to 85% found once. The sequencing sample was made of PBMCs. The origin of the receptors is a young man in good health and CMV-seronegative. The CDR3 runs from the conserved cysteine through the conserved F or W. Fields, in order: D gene, clone size, J gene, V gene, CDR3 DNA, CDR3 protein. The D gene is left open where the match is weak. A row's size may be missing; if present it is once, few, many or a size class.

d_gene: TRBD2; abundance: few; j_gene: TRBJ2-3; v_gene: TRBV7-3; CDR3nt: TGTGCCAGCAGCTTAGGCCTAGCGGGGGGCGCCACAGATACGCAGTATTTT; CDR3aa: CASSLGLAGGATDTQYF
d_gene: NA; abundance: NA; j_gene: TRBJ2-7; v_gene: TRBV10-3; CDR3nt: TGTGCCATCGCGCGACAACTTCTGTCCTACGAGCAGTACTTC; CDR3aa: CAIARQLLSYEQYF
d_gene: NA; abundance: NA; j_gene: TRBJ2-5; v_gene: TRBV5-1; CDR3nt: TGCGCCAGCAGCTTGGGTCCTGAGGAAGCGACCCAGTACTTC; CDR3aa: CASSLGPEEATQYF
d_gene: NA; abundance: NA; j_gene: TRBJ2-6; v_gene: TRBV5-8; CDR3nt: TGTGCCAGCCTTATATACTCTGGGGCCAACGTCCTGACTTTC; CDR3aa: CASLIYSGANVLTF
d_gene: NA; abundance: NA; j_gene: TRBJ1-5; v_gene: TRBV6-1; CDR3nt: TGTGCCAGCAGCCCACAGGAAAATCAGCCCCAGCATTTT; CDR3aa: CASSPQENQPQHF
d_gene: NA; abundance: NA; j_gene: TRBJ1-1; v_gene: TRBV7-2; CDR3nt: TGTGCCAGCAGCTTACTTTCGCCAGGGCGGAACACTGAAGCTTTCTTT; CDR3aa: CASSLLSPGRNTEAFF
d_gene: TRBD1; abundance: NA; j_gene: TRBJ1-6; v_gene: TRBV27; CDR3nt: TGTGCCAGCAGCCCTGTCGGGACAGGGTTAATGTCCCTCCACTTT; CDR3aa: CASSPVGTGLMSLHF
d_gene: TRBD1; abundance: few; j_gene: TRBJ1-1; v_gene: TRBV5-1; CDR3nt: TGCGCCAGCAGCATTGGGACAGGGAACGACGGGACTTTCTTT; CDR3aa: CASSIGTGNDGTFF
d_gene: NA; abundance: NA; j_gene: TRBJ1-4; v_gene: TRBV4-1; CDR3nt: TGCGCCAGCAGCCACCGAGAAGGGGATGAAAAACTGTTTTTT; CDR3aa: CASSHREGDEKLFF
d_gene: NA; abundance: few; j_gene: TRBJ1-1; v_gene: TRBV18; CDR3nt: TGTGCCAGCTCAGACGGGACACGGAACACTGAAGCTTTCTTT; CDR3aa: CASSDGTRNTEAFF
d_gene: TRBD2; abundance: NA; j_gene: TRBJ2-1; v_gene: TRBV13; CDR3nt: TGTGCCAGCAGCCTTTGGACTAGCGGGGGGGTATACAATGAGCAGTTCTTC; CDR3aa: CASSLWTSGGVYNEQFF
d_gene: NA; abundance: NA; j_gene: TRBJ2-2; v_gene: TRBV11-2; CDR3nt: TGTGCCAGCAGCTTATCCTCACAGGGAATAAGCACCGGGGAGCTGTTTTTT; CDR3aa: CASSLSSQGISTGELFF
d_gene: TRBD1; abundance: NA; j_gene: TRBJ2-1; v_gene: TRBV2; CDR3nt: TGTGCCAGCAGTGAGGGGACAGGGAAGGCCTACAATGAGCAGTTCTTC; CDR3aa: CASSEGTGKAYNEQFF
d_gene: NA; abundance: few; j_gene: TRBJ1-1; v_gene: TRBV9; CDR3nt: TGTGCCAGCAGCCGAAGGTCGGGATTCGGGACTGAAGCTTTCTTT; CDR3aa: CASSRRSGFGTEAFF
d_gene: NA; abundance: NA; j_gene: TRBJ2-1; v_gene: TRBV2; CDR3nt: TGTGCCACCTCGACTAGCTCCTACAATGAGCAGTTCTTC; CDR3aa: CATSTSSYNEQFF
d_gene: TRBD1; abundance: NA; j_gene: TRBJ1-1; v_gene: TRBV4-2; CDR3nt: TGTGCCAGCAGCCAAGACGGGACAGGGCAATGGAACACTGAAGCTTTCTTT; CDR3aa: CASSQDGTGQWNTEAFF
d_gene: TRBD2; abundance: few; j_gene: TRBJ2-3; v_gene: TRBV18; CDR3nt: TGTGCCAGCGGGCGGAGCGGGAGCAGAGAAGATACGCAGTATTTT; CDR3aa: CASGRSGSREDTQYF
d_gene: TRBD1; abundance: NA; j_gene: TRBJ1-5; v_gene: TRBV19; CDR3nt: TGTGCCAGTAGTCCACCCGGGACAGGGAGCCCCTTGAATCAGCCCCAGCATTTT; CDR3aa: CASSPPGTGSPLNQPQHF
d_gene: NA; abundance: NA; j_gene: TRBJ1-1; v_gene: TRBV10-3; CDR3nt: TGTGCCATCAGTGAGCAAGGGGAAGAGGAAAGCACTGAAGCTTTCTTT; CDR3aa: CAISEQGEEESTEAFF
d_gene: TRBD1; abundance: NA; j_gene: TRBJ1-6; v_gene: TRBV13; CDR3nt: TGTGCCAGCAGCCCACCCGGGACAGGTTCGTCTGAATCACCCCTCCACTTT; CDR3aa: CASSPPGTGSSESPLHF
d_gene: TRBD1; abundance: NA; j_gene: TRBJ2-3; v_gene: TRBV7-9; CDR3nt: TGTGCCAGCAGCCCCCGACAGGGGACAGATACGCAGTATTTT; CDR3aa: CASSPRQGTDTQYF
d_gene: NA; abundance: NA; j_gene: TRBJ2-7; v_gene: TRBV6-6; CDR3nt: TGTGCCAGCAGTTACTCGAGTACCTCCTACGAGCAGTACTTC; CDR3aa: CASSYSSTSYEQYF
d_gene: TRBD2; abundance: NA; j_gene: TRBJ2-2; v_gene: TRBV27; CDR3nt: TGTGCCAGCAGCTCCCCCTGGCTAGCGGGGTCCGGGGAGCTGTTTTTT; CDR3aa: CASSSPWLAGSGELFF
d_gene: TRBD1; abundance: NA; j_gene: TRBJ2-5; v_gene: TRBV19; CDR3nt: TGTGCCAGTAGTACCGGGACAGGAACCTTAGGGGAGACCCAGTACTTC; CDR3aa: CASSTGTGTLGETQYF
d_gene: TRBD1; abundance: NA; j_gene: TRBJ1-2; v_gene: TRBV2; CDR3nt: TGTGCCAGCAGGGAGGGACAGCCCATCTATGGCTACACCTTC; CDR3aa: CASREGQPIYGYTF
d_gene: NA; abundance: NA; j_gene: TRBJ2-3; v_gene: TRBV4-3; CDR3nt: TGCGCCAGCAGCCAAGATCGGGGGTTTAGCACAGATACGCAGTATTTT; CDR3aa: CASSQDRGFSTDTQYF
d_gene: NA; abundance: few; j_gene: TRBJ2-4; v_gene: TRBV4-1; CDR3nt: TGCGCCAGCAGCCAAGTAATAGGCCTACCCGGCGGCAGTCAGTACTTC; CDR3aa: CASSQVIGLPGGSQYF
d_gene: TRBD1; abundance: NA; j_gene: TRBJ2-5; v_gene: TRBV5-4; CDR3nt: TGTGCCAGCAGCCCAGGACAGGGGGAGACCCAGTACTTC; CDR3aa: CASSPGQGETQYF
d_gene: TRBD1; abundance: NA; j_gene: TRBJ2-5; v_gene: TRBV7-2; CDR3nt: TGTGCCAGCAGCTTAGATAAGGGGGCTGGGACCCAGTACTTC; CDR3aa: CASSLDKGAGTQYF
d_gene: NA; abundance: NA; j_gene: TRBJ1-6; v_gene: TRBV9; CDR3nt: TGTGCCAGCAGCCCCAGACAGGCGAGCTCCTATAATTCACCCCTCCACTTT; CDR3aa: CASSPRQASSYNSPLHF
d_gene: TRBD2; abundance: NA; j_gene: TRBJ2-4; v_gene: TRBV7-9; CDR3nt: TGTGCCAGCAGCTTAGTCCAGGGACTAGCCAAAAACAGTCAGTACTTC; CDR3aa: CASSLVQGLAKNSQYF
d_gene: NA; abundance: NA; j_gene: TRBJ2-7; v_gene: TRBV29-1; CDR3nt: TGCAGCGTCCTCGCAGGGGGGTACGAGCAGTACTTC; CDR3aa: CSVLAGGYEQYF
d_gene: NA; abundance: once; j_gene: TRBJ1-1; v_gene: TRBV7-9; CDR3nt: TGTGCCAGCAGCCCGGGAGAGGGTACAAACACTGAAGCTTTCTTT; CDR3aa: CASSPGEGTNTEAFF
d_gene: TRBD2; abundance: NA; j_gene: TRBJ2-2; v_gene: TRBV5-1; CDR3nt: TGCGCCAGCAGCTTAGCTAGCGGGGGGGCCCTCACCGGGGAGCTGTTTTTT; CDR3aa: CASSLASGGALTGELFF
d_gene: TRBD1; abundance: NA; j_gene: TRBJ1-1; v_gene: TRBV7-2; CDR3nt: TGTGCCAGCAGCCCAATTGTCCTAGGGACAGGACGGAACACTGAAGCTTTCTTT; CDR3aa: CASSPIVLGTGRNTEAFF
d_gene: NA; abundance: few; j_gene: TRBJ1-2; v_gene: TRBV6-4; CDR3nt: TGTGCCAGCAGTGTGGACGGTTGGGAGAACTATGGCTACACCTTC; CDR3aa: CASSVDGWENYGYTF